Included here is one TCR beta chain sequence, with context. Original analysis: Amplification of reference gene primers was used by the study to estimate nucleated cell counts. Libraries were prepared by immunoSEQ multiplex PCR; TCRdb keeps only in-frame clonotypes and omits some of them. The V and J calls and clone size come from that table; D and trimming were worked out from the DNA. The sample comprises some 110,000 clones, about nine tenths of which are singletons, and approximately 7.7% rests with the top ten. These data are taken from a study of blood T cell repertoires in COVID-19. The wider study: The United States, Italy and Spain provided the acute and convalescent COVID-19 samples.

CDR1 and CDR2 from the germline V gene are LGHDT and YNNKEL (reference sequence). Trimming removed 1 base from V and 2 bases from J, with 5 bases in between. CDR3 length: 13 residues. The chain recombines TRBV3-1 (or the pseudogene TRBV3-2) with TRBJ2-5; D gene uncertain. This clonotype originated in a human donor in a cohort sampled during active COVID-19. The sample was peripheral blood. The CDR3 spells CASSQGRQETQYF. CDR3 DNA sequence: TGTGCCAGCAGCCAAGGCAGACAAGAGACCCAGTACTTC.